The subject of this entry is one T cell receptor beta chain. Its specificity is unknown. This CDR3 comprises 16 residues. The germline CDR1 and CDR2 sequences are MNHEY and SVGEGT. V lost 4 bases to trimming and J lost 1 base, with 13 bases between them. The data originate from a study of CD8 T cells in ankylosing spondylitis. Broader study findings: Certain motif variants had earlier been reported in reactive arthritis synovial fluid and blood. Clones tied to disease were said to be significantly enriched in matched ankylosing spondylitis synovial fluid. One TCR beta motif, made up of about 8 highly homologous variants, appeared characteristic of ankylosing spondylitis blood.

Construction of TCR beta libraries was performed using quantitative 5'-RACE with molecular barcodes. TCRdb fed the 5' RACE reads into MiXCR, producing one record per CDR3 protein. The profile shows 35,000 to 40,000 distinct CDR3 sequences, about 17% of them singletons. This chain uses TRBV6-2 or TRBV6-3 with TRBJ2-2, with D perhaps being TRBD1 or TRBD2 (5 bases each). This TCR was sampled from a male donor with ankylosing spondylitis or in good health (not recorded which). Sequencing input: blood. CDR3 in amino acids: CASSLVGTVNTGELFF. The DNA for the CDR3 is TGTGCCAGCAGTTTGGTTGGGACGGTGAACACCGGGGAGCTGTTTTTT.